This T cell receptor (beta chain) derives from a study of CD8 T cells in ankylosing spondylitis. Study outcomes and limitations: Matched ankylosing spondylitis synovial fluid reportedly contained a significantly enriched population of disease-linked clones. Made up of about eight highly homologous variants, a TCR beta motif appeared characteristic of ankylosing spondylitis blood.

Molecular-barcoded quantitative 5'-RACE produced these TCR beta libraries. TCRdb analysed the 5' RACE reads with MiXCR anew, one entry per CDR3 protein. This table has approximately 300,000 distinct CDR3 sequences, under 8.5% appearing once. This clonotype was seen more than once but under ten times. Its antigen remains unidentified. Trimming stripped 4 bases from V and 7 bases from J, with 11 bases between. CDR1 is KGHSH and CDR2 is LQKENI in the germline V gene. There are 13 residues in the CDR3. This receptor was taken from a male donor with ankylosing spondylitis. The V call is TRBV18, the J call TRBJ2-1; D may be TRBD2 (5 bases). Sequenced material: blood, either unsorted or a sorted T cell fraction (not recorded which). This CDR3 is CASSQDSGNEQFF. CDR3 in DNA: TGTGCCAGCTCACAGGACTCCGGTAATGAGCAGTTCTTC.